This entry is about one T cell receptor beta chain. The specificity of this receptor is unknown. Base quality data are lacking; no much larger clone is found one base away. The data belong to a study of T cell changes during pregnancy in multiple sclerosis (dated by TCRdb to between 2018 and 2021). The study in broad terms: Changes in the T cell repertoire over the course of pregnancy were examined in this study in women with multiple sclerosis.

Library preparation employed the immunoSEQ multiplex PCR assay. The table was pulled from immuneACCESS by TCRdb, which kept in-frame rearrangements only. Such tables lose some clones; where checked, under half of the loss comes from unresolved V genes, and the rest has no known cause. For this sample there are some 110,000 clones; 80% to 95% appear just once. Clones ranked in the top ten supply approximately 1.5% of the sample. V loses 4 bases at its end and J loses 4 bases; junction bases beyond the gene matches: 16. From its cysteine to its phenylalanine, the CDR3 spans 19 amino acids. The only DNA kept is the CDR3, 57 bases in frame from the first base. The germline V gene (reference sequence) sets CDR1 to SGHNT and CDR2 to YYREEE.

The origin of this receptor is a female donor with multiple sclerosis, enrolled in a pregnancy study. Sequenced here: peripheral blood, sampled in the third trimester of pregnancy. The rearrangement joined TRBV5-4 to TRBJ2-2; a stretch of 10 junction bases matches TRBD2. CDR3 protein: CASSSKRGEGTSATGELFF. The nucleotides are TGTGCCAGCAGCAGCAAACGGGGCGAGGGGACTAGCGCCACCGGGGAGCTGTTTTTT.